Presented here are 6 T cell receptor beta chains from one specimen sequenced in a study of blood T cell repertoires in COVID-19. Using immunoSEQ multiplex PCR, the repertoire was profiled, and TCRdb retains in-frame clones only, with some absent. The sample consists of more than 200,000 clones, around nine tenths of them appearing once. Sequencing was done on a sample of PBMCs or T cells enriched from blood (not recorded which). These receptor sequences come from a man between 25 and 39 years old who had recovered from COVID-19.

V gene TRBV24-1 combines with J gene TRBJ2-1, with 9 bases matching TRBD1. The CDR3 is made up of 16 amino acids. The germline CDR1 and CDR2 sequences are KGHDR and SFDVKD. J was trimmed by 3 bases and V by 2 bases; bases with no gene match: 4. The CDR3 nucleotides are TGTGCCACCAGTGATTCGCCGGGACAGGGCTACAATGAGCAGTTCTTC. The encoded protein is CATSDSPGQGYNEQFF.

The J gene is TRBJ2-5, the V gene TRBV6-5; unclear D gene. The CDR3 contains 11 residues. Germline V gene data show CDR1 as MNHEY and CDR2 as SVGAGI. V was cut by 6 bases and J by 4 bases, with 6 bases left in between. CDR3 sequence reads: CASSERETQYF. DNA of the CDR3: TGTGCCAGCAGCGAGCGAGAGACCCAGTACTTC.

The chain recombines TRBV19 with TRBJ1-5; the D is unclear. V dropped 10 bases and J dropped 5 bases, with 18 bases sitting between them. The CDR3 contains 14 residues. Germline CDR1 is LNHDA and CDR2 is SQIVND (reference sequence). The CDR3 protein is CATAGAEEHQPQHF. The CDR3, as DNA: TGTGCCACGGCGGGAGCGGAGGAACATCAGCCCCAGCATTTT.

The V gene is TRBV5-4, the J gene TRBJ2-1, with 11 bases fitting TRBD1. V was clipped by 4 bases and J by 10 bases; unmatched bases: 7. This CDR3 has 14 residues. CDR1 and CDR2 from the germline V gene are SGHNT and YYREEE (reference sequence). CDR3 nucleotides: TGTGCCAGCAGCGGAGGACAGGGGGCAGGCGAGCAGTTCTTC. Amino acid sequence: CASSGGQGAGEQFF.

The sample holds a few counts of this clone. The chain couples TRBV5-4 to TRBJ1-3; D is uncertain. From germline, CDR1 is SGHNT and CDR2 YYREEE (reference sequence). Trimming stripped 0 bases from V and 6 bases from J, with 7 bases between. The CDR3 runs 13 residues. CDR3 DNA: TGTGCCAGCAGCTTGGCCAGTGAAAACACCATATATTTT. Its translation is CASSLASENTIYF.

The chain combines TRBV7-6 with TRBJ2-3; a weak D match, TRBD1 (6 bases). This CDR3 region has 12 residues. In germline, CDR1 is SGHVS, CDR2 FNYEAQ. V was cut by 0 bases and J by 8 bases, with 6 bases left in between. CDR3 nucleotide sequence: TGTGCCAGCAGCTTAGCGGGGGCTACGCAGTATTTT. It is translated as CASSLAGATQYF.